This entry lists 7 T cell receptor beta chains sequenced from one sample in a study of cytomegalovirus exposure and HLA in healthy donors. The PCR contained 60 Vbeta and 13 Jbeta primers. The assay was immunoSEQ multiplex PCR, and TCRdb's table has in-frame clones only and misses some. This table holds some 190,000 clones, approximately 9.5% found once. Sequencing input: PBMCs. These receptors were taken from a woman aged 25 to 39 in good health and CMV-seropositive.

The rearrangement links TRBV5-1 to TRBJ2-7; TRBD1 matches 7 bases. The germline V gene has CDR1 SGHRS and CDR2 YFSETQ. The CDR3 has 15 amino acids. Trimming took 2 bases from V and 2 from J; bases not matched to a gene: 7. The CDR3 sequence is CASSFTWDSPYEQYF. In DNA, the CDR3 is TGCGCCAGCAGCTTCACCTGGGACAGCCCCTACGAGCAGTACTTC. Together with reference TRBV5-1 and TRBJ2-7, the CDR3 gives the full variable domain: KAGVTQTPRYLIKTRGQQVTLSCSPISGHRSVSWYQQTPGQGLQFLFEYFSETQRNKGNFPGRFSGRQFSNSRSEMNVSTLELGDSALYLCASSFTWDSPYEQYFGPGTRLTVT.

This clone showed up just a few times. This chain connects TRBV29-1 to TRBJ2-2; D unclear. Germline CDR1 reads SQVTM; CDR2 reads ANQGSEA. V was cut by 4 bases and J by 2 bases, with 5 bases left in between. The CDR3 spans 12 residues. CDR3 sequence (DNA): TGCAGCGTTGTTAGTAACACCGGGGAGCTGTTTTTT. Protein sequence: CSVVSNTGELFF.

This clone showed up just a few times. Other DNA variants within this sample encode the same CDR3. V and J are TRBV6-6 and TRBJ2-1, with 8 nucleotides matching TRBD2. CDR3 length: 14 amino acids. CDR1 MNHNY and CDR2 SVGAGI come from the germline V gene (reference sequence). With 6 bases clipped from V and 7 bases from J, the junction kept 8 bases outside the gene matches. CDR3 residues: CASSYGGAGNEQFF. The CDR3 region has the DNA TGTGCCAGCAGCTACGGGGGGGCCGGGAATGAGCAGTTCTTC.

V gene TRBV5-1 combines with J gene TRBJ2-3; 7 bases are a match to TRBD1. With 6 bases clipped from V and 5 bases from J, the junction kept 15 bases outside the gene matches. CDR1 SGHRS and CDR2 YFSETQ come from the germline V gene. The CDR3 extends over 16 amino acids. This chain's CDR3 is CASTDPGTEGRDTQYF. The CDR3, as DNA: TGCGCCAGCACCGACCCCGGGACAGAGGGGAGAGATACGCAGTATTTT.

The rearrangement uses TRBV5-1 and TRBJ2-5, with 10 positions matching TRBD1. CDR3 length: 15 residues. CDR1 and CDR2 from the germline V gene are SGHRS and YFSETQ. J gave up 3 bases and V 2 bases, and 4 bases lay outside the gene matches. Here the CDR3 DNA reads TGCGCCAGCAGCTTAATGGGGACAGGGGAAGAGACCCAGTACTTC. Encoded protein: CASSLMGTGEETQYF.

The chain has TRBV7-2 and TRBJ2-7, with TRBD2 as a possible D gene (5 bases). V lost 4 bases and J 6 bases, leaving 16 bases between the germline ends. The CDR3 extends over 14 amino acids. The germline V gene encodes CDR1 SGHTA and CDR2 FQGNSA. The CDR3 region has the DNA TGTGCCAGCAGCTCAACACCACTAGTATCCGAGCAGTACTTC. Protein sequence: CASSSTPLVSEQYF.

V gene TRBV9 combines with J gene TRBJ1-6; 7 bases are shared with TRBD1. Germline V gene data show CDR1 as SGDLS and CDR2 as YYNGEE. With V trimmed by 0 bases and J by 5 bases, 5 bases remained unmatched. The CDR3 consists of 16 residues. The CDR3 sequence is CASSVGGRGNNSPLHF. The CDR3 DNA follows: TGTGCCAGCAGCGTAGGCGGCAGGGGGAATAATTCACCCCTCCACTTT.